These T cell receptor beta chains were read from a single sample in a study of blood T cell repertoires in COVID-19. Method: immunoSEQ multiplex PCR; TCRdb's copy keeps in-frame clones and lacks some. The sample has some 150,000 clones, roughly 76% seen once. Material: peripheral blood. The source of these receptors is a woman aged 45-65 years with active or convalescent COVID-19. CDR3s leave out the opening cysteine and the closing phenylalanine or tryptophan.

j_call | v_call | cdr3_aa
TRBJ2-1 | TRBV9 | ASSVDDSEQF
TRBJ1-4 | TRBV10-3 | APRGGGTNEKLF
TRBJ1-2 | TRBV7-8 | ASSLDRANYGYT
TRBJ2-3 | TRBV10-3 | AISPMGGGANTQY
TRBJ1-2 | TRBV12-3/TRBV12-4 | ASTHQGAIGYT
TRBJ2-1 | TRBV15 | ATSRVEGRSF
TRBJ1-4 | TRBV5-1 | ASSIGQANEKLF
TRBJ1-5 | TRBV5-5 | ASSPDGVRSPQH
TRBJ2-1 | TRBV18 | ASSPSLRALADNEQF
TRBJ1-4 | TRBV7-2 | ASSPRGANNEKLF
TRBJ2-1 | TRBV21-1 | ASLQQGGGASNEQF
TRBJ1-6 | TRBV18 | ASSTSEGAINSPLH
TRBJ1-1 | TRBV18 | ASSPYRATEAF
TRBJ2-5 | TRBV5-1 | ASSAPGTSSLAETQY
TRBJ1-4 | TRBV19 | ASSYDRARDEKLF
TRBJ2-7 | TRBV6-1 | ASSVGPGLAAGRVYEQY
TRBJ1-1 | TRBV7-3 | ASSSGTGMNTEAF
TRBJ2-3 | TRBV6-2/TRBV6-3 | ASSSSGTSGGPSTSTDTQY
TRBJ1-4 | TRBV30 | AWSVRVSTVEKLF
TRBJ2-6 | TRBV24-1 | ATSDGAQGFGANVLT
TRBJ1-2 | TRBV7-6 | ASSIGTGIDGYT
TRBJ2-3 | TRBV18 | ASSPPDNKGDRY
TRBJ1-5 | TRBV6-2/TRBV6-3 | ASSIQGRNQPQH
TRBJ1-1 | TRBV11-2 | ASSLAGNGEAF
TRBJ1-2 | TRBV7-2 | ASSTYRAGYGYT
TRBJ1-5 | TRBV11-2 | ASSLTGDSQPQH
TRBJ1-2 | TRBV28 | ASSSHRNQGAWGGYT
TRBJ1-5 | TRBV2 | ASSQTGQDNQPQH
TRBJ1-6 | TRBV4-3 | ASSQDRGDSPLH
TRBJ1-1 | TRBV2 | ASSESGNTEAF
TRBJ2-7 | TRBV14 | ASSFLAGGTYEQY
TRBJ1-3 | TRBV20-1 | SASQGNTIY
TRBJ1-1 | TRBV7-2 | ASSLVTTAKGTEAF
TRBJ2-7 | TRBV15 | ATSRDRGYEQY
TRBJ2-1 | TRBV7-2 | ASSVQLAGHYNEQF
TRBJ2-7 | TRBV28 | ASSFLSGIGEQY
TRBJ1-2 | TRBV6-1 | ASSEGRGGYT
TRBJ2-1 | TRBV20-1 | SASYTKEQF
TRBJ1-1 | TRBV4-3 | ASSQDLNYGGFEAF
TRBJ1-6 | TRBV27 | ASSLSSARGRSPLH